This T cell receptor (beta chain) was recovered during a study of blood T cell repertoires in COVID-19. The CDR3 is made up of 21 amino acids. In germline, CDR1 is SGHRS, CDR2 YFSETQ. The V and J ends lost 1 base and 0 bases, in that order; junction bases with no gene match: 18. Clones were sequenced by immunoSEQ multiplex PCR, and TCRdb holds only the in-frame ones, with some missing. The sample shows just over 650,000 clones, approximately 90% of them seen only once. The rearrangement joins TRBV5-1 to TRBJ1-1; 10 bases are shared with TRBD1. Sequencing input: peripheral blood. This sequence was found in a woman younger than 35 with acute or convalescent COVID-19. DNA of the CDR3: TGCGCCAGCAGCTTGAGGGGGCCAACCCTAGAAGGACAGGGGGTGAACACTGAAGCTTTCTTT. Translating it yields CASSLRGPTLEGQGVNTEAFF.